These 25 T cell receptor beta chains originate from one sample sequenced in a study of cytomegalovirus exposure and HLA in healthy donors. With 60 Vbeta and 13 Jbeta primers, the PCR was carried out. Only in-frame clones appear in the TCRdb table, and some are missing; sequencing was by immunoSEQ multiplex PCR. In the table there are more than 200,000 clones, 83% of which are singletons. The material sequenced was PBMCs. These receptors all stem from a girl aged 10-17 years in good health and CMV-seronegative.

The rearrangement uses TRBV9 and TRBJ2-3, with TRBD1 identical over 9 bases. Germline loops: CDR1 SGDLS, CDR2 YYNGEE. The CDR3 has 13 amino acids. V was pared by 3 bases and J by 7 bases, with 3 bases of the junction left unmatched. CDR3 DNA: TGTGCCAGCAGCGCGGACAGGGGATATACGCAGTATTTT. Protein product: CASSADRGYTQYF.

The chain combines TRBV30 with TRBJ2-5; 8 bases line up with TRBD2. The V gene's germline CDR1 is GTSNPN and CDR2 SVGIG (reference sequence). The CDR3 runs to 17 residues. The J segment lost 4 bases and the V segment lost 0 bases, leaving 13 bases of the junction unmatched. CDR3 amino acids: CAWSVGPGLAKRETQYF. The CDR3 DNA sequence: TGTGCCTGGAGTGTAGGCCCCGGACTAGCCAAGAGAGAGACCCAGTACTTC. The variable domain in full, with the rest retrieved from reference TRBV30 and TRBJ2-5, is SQTIHQWPATLVQPVGSPLSLECTVEGTSNPNLYWYRQAAGRGLQLLFYSVGIGQISSEVPQNLSASRPQDRQFILSSKKLLLSDSGFYLCAWSVGPGLAKRETQYFGPGTRLLVL.

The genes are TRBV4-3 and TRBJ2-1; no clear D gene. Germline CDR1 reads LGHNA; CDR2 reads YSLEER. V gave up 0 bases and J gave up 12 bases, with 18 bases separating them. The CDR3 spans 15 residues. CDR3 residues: CASSQDLQMSRGQFF. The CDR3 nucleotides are TGCGCCAGCAGCCAAGACCTGCAAATGTCCCGCGGGCAGTTCTTC.

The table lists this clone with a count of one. This CDR3 is CASSTRDRPPHEQYF. The CDR3 DNA is TGTGCCAGCAGCACCCGGGACAGGCCGCCGCACGAGCAGTACTTC. This sequence joins TRBV21-1 and TRBJ2-7; the DNA was not compared with TRBD1, the D call given in the table. TRBV21-1 is an annotated pseudogene. The CDR3 contains 15 residues.

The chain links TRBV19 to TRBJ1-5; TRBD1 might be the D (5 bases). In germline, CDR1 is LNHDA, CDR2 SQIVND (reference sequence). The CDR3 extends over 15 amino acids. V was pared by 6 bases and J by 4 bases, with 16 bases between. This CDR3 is CASSALTGNNQPQHF. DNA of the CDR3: TGTGCCAGTAGCGCACTAACAGGAAATAATCAGCCCCAGCATTTT.

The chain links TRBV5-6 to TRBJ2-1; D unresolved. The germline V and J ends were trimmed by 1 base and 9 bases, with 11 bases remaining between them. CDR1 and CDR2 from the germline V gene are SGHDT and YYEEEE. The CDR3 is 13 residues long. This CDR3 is CASSLFNGGEQFF. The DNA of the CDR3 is TGTGCCAGCAGCTTGTTTAACGGTGGTGAGCAGTTCTTC.

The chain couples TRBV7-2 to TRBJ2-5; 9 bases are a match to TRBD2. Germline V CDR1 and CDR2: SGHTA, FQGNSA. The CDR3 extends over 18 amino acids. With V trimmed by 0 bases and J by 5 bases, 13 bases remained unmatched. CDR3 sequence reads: CASSLALTGGGGLETQYF. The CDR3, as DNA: TGTGCCAGCAGCTTAGCCCTCACGGGCGGGGGGGGGCTGGAGACCCAGTACTTC.

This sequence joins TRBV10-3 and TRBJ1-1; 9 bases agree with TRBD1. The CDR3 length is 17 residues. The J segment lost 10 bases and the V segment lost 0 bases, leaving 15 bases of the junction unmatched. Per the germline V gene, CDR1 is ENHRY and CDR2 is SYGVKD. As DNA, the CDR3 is TGTGCCATCAGTGAGTCGGGGCTCAGGACAGGGGAGTTGGTAGCTTTCTTT. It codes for CAISESGLRTGELVAFF.

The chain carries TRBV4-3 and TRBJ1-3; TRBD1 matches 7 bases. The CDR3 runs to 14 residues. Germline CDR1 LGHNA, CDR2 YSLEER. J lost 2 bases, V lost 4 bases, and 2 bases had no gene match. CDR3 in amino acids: CASSPQGTGNTIYF. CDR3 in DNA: TGCGCCAGCAGCCCACAGGGGACTGGAAACACCATATATTTT.

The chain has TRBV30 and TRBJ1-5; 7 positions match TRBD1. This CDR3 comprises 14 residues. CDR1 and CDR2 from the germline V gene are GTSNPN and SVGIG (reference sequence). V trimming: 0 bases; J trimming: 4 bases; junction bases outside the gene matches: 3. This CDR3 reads CAWSVGGQNQPQHF. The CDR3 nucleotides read TGTGCCTGGAGTGTCGGGGGACAGAATCAGCCCCAGCATTTT.

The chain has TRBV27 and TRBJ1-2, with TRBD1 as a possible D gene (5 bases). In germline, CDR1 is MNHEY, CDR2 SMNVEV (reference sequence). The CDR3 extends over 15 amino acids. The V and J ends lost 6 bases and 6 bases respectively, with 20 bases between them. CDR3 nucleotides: TGTGCCAGCAGACAGACAGAGCCAATAGAGAATGGCTACACCTTC. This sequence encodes CASRQTEPIENGYTF.

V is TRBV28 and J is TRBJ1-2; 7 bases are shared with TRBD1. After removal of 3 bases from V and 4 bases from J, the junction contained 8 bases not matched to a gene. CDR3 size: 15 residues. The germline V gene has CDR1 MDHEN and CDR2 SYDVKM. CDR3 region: CASSFAQGVSYGYTF. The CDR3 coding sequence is TGTGCCAGCAGTTTCGCGCAGGGGGTTTCCTATGGCTACACCTTC.

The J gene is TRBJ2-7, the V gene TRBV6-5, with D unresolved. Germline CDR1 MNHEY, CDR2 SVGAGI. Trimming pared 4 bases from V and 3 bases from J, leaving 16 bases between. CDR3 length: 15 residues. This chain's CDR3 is CASSSRLPLDYEQYF. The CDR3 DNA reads TGTGCCAGCAGTTCTAGGCTGCCCCTTGACTACGAGCAGTACTTC.

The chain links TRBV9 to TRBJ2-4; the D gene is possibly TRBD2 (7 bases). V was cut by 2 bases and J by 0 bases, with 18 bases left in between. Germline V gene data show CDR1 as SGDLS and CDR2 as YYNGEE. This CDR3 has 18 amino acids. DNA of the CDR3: TGTGCCAGCAGCGTTGGTGGGGGGGCCCTCCCAGCCAAAAACATTCAGTACTTC. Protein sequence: CASSVGGGALPAKNIQYF.

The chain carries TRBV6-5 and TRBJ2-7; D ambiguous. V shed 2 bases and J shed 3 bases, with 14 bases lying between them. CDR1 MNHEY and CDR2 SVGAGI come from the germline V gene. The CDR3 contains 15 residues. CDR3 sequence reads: CASSYEPRPDYEQYF. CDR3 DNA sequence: TGTGCCAGCAGTTACGAACCCAGGCCTGACTACGAGCAGTACTTC.

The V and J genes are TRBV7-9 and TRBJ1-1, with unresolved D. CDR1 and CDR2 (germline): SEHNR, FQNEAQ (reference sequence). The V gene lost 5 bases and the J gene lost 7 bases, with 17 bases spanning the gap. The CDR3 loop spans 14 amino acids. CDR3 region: CASSRTAASLEAFF. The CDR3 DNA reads TGTGCCAGCAGCCGGACTGCGGCCAGCCTTGAAGCTTTCTTT.

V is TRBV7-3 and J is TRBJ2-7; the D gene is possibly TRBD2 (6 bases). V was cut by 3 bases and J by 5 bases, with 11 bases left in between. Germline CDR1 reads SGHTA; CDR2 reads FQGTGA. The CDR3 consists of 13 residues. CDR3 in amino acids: CASSFTGEHEQYF. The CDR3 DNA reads TGTGCCAGCAGCTTCACGGGGGAGCACGAGCAGTACTTC.

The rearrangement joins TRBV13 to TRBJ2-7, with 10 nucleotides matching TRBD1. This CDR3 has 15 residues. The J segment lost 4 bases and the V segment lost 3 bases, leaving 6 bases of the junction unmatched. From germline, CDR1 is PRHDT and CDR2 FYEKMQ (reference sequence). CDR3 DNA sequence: TGTGCCAGCAGCTTCGTCCGGGACAGGGGATACGAGCAGTACTTC. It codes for CASSFVRDRGYEQYF. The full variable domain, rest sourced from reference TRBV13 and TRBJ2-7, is AAGVIQSPRHLIKEKRETATLKCYPIPRHDTVYWYQQGPGQDPQFLISFYEKMQSDKGSIPDRFSAQQFSDYHSELNMSSLELGDSALYFCASSFVRDRGYEQYFGPGTRLTVT.

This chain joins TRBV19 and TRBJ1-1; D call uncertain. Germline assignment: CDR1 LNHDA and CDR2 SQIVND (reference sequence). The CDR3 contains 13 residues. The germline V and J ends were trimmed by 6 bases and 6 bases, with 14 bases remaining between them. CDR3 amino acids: CASSPHSLSEAFF. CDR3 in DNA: TGTGCCAGTAGCCCCCACAGCCTCTCTGAAGCTTTCTTT. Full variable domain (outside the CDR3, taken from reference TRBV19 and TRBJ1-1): DGGITQSPKYLFRKEGQNVTLSCEQNLNHDAMYWYRQDPGQGLRLIYYSQIVNDFQKGDIAEGYSVSREKKESFPLTVTSAQKNPTAFYLCASSPHSLSEAFFGQGTRLTVV.

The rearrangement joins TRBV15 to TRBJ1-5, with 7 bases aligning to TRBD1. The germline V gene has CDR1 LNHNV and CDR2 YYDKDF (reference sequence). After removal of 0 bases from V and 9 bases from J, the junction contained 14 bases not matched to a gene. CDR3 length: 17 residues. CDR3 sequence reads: CATSRDREGQGVRPQHF. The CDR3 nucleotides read TGTGCCACCAGCAGAGATAGAGAGGGGCAGGGGGTACGGCCCCAGCATTTT.

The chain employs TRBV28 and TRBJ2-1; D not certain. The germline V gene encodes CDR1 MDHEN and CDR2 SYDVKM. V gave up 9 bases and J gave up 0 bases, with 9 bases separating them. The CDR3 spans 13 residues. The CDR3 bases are TGTGCCAGTGCGGAAAACTCCTACAATGAGCAGTTCTTC. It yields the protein CASAENSYNEQFF.

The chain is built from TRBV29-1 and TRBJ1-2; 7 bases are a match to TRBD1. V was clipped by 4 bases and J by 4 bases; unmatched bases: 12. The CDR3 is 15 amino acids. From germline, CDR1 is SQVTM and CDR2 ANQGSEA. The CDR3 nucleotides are TGCAGCGTTGGACGGGGACAGCCCTTACTCTATGGCTACACCTTC. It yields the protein CSVGRGQPLLYGYTF.

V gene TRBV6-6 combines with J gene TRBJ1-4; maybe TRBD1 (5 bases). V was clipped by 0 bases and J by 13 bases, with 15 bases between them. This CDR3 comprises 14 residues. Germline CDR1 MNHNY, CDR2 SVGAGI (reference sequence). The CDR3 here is CASSYSSQGWALFF. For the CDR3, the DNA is TGTGCCAGCAGTTACTCGAGTCAGGGTTGGGCACTGTTTTTT.

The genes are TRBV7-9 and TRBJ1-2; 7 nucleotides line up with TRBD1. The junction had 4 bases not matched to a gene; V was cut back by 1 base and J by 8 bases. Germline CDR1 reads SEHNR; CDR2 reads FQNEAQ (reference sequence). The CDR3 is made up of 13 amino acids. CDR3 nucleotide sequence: TGTGCCAGCAGCTTAGAGGGGGCAGCCGGCTACACCTTC. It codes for CASSLEGAAGYTF.

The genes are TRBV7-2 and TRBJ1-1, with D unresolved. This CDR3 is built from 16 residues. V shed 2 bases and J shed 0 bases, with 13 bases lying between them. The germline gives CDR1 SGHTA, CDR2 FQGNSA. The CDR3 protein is CASSLNGARMNTEAFF. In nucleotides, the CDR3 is TGTGCCAGCAGCTTAAACGGAGCCAGAATGAACACTGAAGCTTTCTTT.